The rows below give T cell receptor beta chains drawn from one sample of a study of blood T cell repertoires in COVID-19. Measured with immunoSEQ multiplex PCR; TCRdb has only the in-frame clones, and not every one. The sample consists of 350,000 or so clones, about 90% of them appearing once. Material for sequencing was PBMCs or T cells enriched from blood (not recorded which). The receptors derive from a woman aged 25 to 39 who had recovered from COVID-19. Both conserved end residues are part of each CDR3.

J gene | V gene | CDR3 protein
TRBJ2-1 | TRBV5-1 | CASSRTGGQNEQFF
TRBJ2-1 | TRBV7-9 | CASSLESGGFYEQFF
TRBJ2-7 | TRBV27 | CASSLSQVGGGEQYF
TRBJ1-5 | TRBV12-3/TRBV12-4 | CASSRGEYQPQHF
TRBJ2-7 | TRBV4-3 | CASNPEGTGEYSRSYEQYF
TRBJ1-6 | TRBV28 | CASSGGFSPLHF
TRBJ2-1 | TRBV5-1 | CASSETAYNEQFF
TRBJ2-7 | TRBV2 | CASSPLATTVRYEQYF
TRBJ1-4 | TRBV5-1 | CASSLSGGEKLFF
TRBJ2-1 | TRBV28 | CASSLPRLAGGLRNEQFF
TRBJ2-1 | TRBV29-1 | CSAQGGSYNEQFF
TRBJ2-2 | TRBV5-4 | CASSLASTGTGELFF
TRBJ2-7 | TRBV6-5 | CASSYSRDRVYEQYF
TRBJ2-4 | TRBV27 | CASSSMRQGHIQYF
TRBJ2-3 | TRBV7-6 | CASRRGTGTDTQYF
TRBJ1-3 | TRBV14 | CASSPWGHRLSGNTIYF
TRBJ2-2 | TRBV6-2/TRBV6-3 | CASSTPGTSLNTGELFF
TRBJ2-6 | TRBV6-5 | CAASGANVLTF
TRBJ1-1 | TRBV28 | CASSLTGKLISGAFF
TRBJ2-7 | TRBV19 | CASSIKGQRVYEQYF
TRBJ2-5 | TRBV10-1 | CASSGGPQETQYF
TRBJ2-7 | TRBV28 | CASSSMGLSPYEQYF
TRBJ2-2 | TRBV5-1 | CASSPDRPTGELFF
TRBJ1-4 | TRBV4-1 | CASSQGEGWTNEKLFF
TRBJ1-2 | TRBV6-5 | CASSYSSQGNYGYTF
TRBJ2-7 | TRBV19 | CASSMGTGTYEQYF
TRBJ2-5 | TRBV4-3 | CASSQGPGQGGETQYF
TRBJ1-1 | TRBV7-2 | CASSRGMGAFF
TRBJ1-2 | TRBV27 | CASSLSSGSLYGYTF
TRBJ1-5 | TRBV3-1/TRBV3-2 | CASSQSPGGNQPQHF
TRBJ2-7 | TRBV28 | CASSLDGIGRDSDRGVF
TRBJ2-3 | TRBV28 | CASSPVYGRGATDTQYF
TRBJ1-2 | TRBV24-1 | CATSDLIAGTGYYGYTF
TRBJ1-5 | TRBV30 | CAWATGLDQPQHF
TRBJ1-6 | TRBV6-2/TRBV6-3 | CASSRVNSPLHF
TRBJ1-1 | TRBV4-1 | CASSQGTGNPTEAFF
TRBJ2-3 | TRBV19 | CASSILAGGPRSTDTQYF
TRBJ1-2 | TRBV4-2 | CASSQEGGGNYGYTF
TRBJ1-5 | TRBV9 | CASSVNLWVRGNQPQHF
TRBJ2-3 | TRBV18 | CASSPGGGADTQYF